This is a list of T cell receptor beta chains from one sample in a study of T cell changes during pregnancy in multiple sclerosis. The repertoire was sequenced with immunoSEQ multiplex PCR; TCRdb's copy has only in-frame clones and lacks some. The table has 40,000 or so clones, 92% seen once. Sequenced material: CD4+ T cells from peripheral blood mononuclear cells, taken after pregnancy. The source is a female donor in good health, enrolled as a control in a pregnancy study. Each CDR3 is given with its conserved first and last residue. Fields, in order: D gene, J gene, V gene, clone size, CDR3 length, CDR3 DNA, CDR3 protein. D genes are given only for firm matches. Expanded clones get a size class; other rows say once, few or many, or leave the size out.

>TRBD1|TRBJ2-7|TRBV6-5|NA|15
TGTGCCAGCAGCCGAACAGGGACAGGGGATCACGAGCAGTACTTC
CASSRTGTGDHEQYF
>TRBD1|TRBJ2-1|TRBV5-1|once|16
TGCGCCAGCAGTGTAGGGACAGGGAGGTTGGGTAATGAGCAGTTCTTC
CASSVGTGRLGNEQFF
>NA|TRBJ1-1|TRBV10-2|NA|13
TGCGCCAGCAGTGAGCAGGGCGCCACTGAAGCTTTCTTT
CASSEQGATEAFF
>NA|TRBJ1-2|TRBV10-1|NA|13
TGCGCCAGCAGTGAAACAGGCAACTATGGCTACACCTTC
CASSETGNYGYTF
>NA|TRBJ1-4|TRBV19|NA|14
TGTGCCAGTAGTTCGCCCGGGGGTGCGCGCAAACTGTTTTTT
CASSSPGGARKLFF
>NA|TRBJ1-2|TRBV2|NA|15
TGTGCCAGCAGCGTTAAACAGGGCGGGAACTATGGCTACACCTTC
CASSVKQGGNYGYTF
>NA|TRBJ2-3|TRBV19|NA|13
TGTGCCAGTAAAGCTAGGGGGACAGATACGCAGTATTTT
CASKARGTDTQYF
>TRBD1|TRBJ1-2|TRBV5-4|NA|15
TGTGCCAGCAGCCGTGGACAGGCCACTAACTATGGCTACACCTTC
CASSRGQATNYGYTF
>NA|TRBJ1-4|TRBV5-4|NA|15
TGTGCCAGCAGCCCGGACTTCCCAACTAATGAAAAACTGTTTTTT
CASSPDFPTNEKLFF
>NA|TRBJ1-1|TRBV27|NA|14
TGTGCCAGCAGGCTACGGGACAAGGGCACTGAAGCTTTCTTT
CASRLRDKGTEAFF
>TRBD1|TRBJ1-3|TRBV18|NA|15
TGTGCCAGCTCTCAAGGGGGCAACTCTGGAAACACCATATATTTT
CASSQGGNSGNTIYF
>TRBD1|TRBJ1-2|TRBV9|few|15
TGTGCCAGCAGCGCGGGGGGACAGGGGAACTATGGCTACACCTTC
CASSAGGQGNYGYTF
>NA|TRBJ2-1|TRBV7-9|once|15
TGTGCCAGCAGCTTATCGTCGATAGCGGACAATGAGCAGTTCTTC
CASSLSSIADNEQFF
>NA|TRBJ2-7|TRBV27|NA|12
TGTGCCAGCAGGTCGAGGTTGTCCGAGCAGTACTTC
CASRSRLSEQYF
>TRBD2|TRBJ2-3|TRBV7-2|NA|16
TGTGCCAGCAGCGGCGGCGGACTAGCGGTCACAGATACGCAGTATTTT
CASSGGGLAVTDTQYF
>NA|TRBJ1-1|TRBV5-1|NA|16
TGCGCCAGCAGCTTACTAACCAGGGTCGGGAACACTGAAGCTTTCTTT
CASSLLTRVGNTEAFF
>NA|TRBJ2-1|TRBV19|NA|16
TGTGCCAGTAGGGGACTTGGGGACGGAACCTACAATGAGCAGTTCTTC
CASRGLGDGTYNEQFF
>NA|TRBJ1-1|TRBV19|NA|15
TGTGCCAGTAGTATAGATGGGACACCGAACACTGAAGCTTTCTTT
CASSIDGTPNTEAFF
>NA|TRBJ2-5|TRBV7-2|NA|13
TGTGCCAGCAGCTCCGGTGATGGAGAGACCCAGTACTTC
CASSSGDGETQYF
>NA|TRBJ2-7|TRBV2|once|12
TGTGCCAGCAGTGTCGTCGGGTACGAGCAGTACTTC
CASSVVGYEQYF
>TRBD1|TRBJ1-5|TRBV11-2|NA|15
TGTGCCAGCAGCTTAGCGGGACAGGGCTGGCAGCCCCAGCATTTT
CASSLAGQGWQPQHF
>TRBD2|TRBJ2-5|TRBV5-4|NA|15
TGTGCCAGCAGCTTGGACGCGGGAGGGCAAGAGACCCAGTACTTC
CASSLDAGGQETQYF
>NA|TRBJ2-5|TRBV19|NA|14
TGTGCCAGTAGTCTCTCGGGGATAGGGGAGACCCAGTACTTC
CASSLSGIGETQYF
>TRBD2|TRBJ2-2|TRBV5-1|NA|16
TGCGCCAGCAGCCCCACCGGGACTATGGGCACCGGGGAGCTGTTTTTT
CASSPTGTMGTGELFF
>NA|TRBJ1-1|TRBV5-1|once|14
TGCGCCAGCAGCTTGGTGGCCGTGAACACTGAAGCTTTCTTT
CASSLVAVNTEAFF
>NA|TRBJ1-2|TRBV30|NA|15
TGTGCCTGGAGCACCGGGACTGGAACTGTCTATGGCTACACCTTC
CAWSTGTGTVYGYTF